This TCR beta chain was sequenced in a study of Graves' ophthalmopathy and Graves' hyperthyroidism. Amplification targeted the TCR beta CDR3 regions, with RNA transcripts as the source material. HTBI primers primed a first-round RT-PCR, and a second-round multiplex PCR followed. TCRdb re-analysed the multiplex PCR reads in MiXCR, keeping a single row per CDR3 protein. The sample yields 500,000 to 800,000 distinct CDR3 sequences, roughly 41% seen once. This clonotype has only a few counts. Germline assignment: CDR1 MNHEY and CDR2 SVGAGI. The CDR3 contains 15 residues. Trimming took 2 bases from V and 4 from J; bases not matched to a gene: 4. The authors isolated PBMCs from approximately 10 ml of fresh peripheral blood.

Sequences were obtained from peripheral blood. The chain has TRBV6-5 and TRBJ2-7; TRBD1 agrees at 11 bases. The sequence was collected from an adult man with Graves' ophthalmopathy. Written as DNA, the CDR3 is TGTGCCAGCAGTTACCGGGACAGGGGGAGGTACGAGCAGTACTTC. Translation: CASSYRDRGRYEQYF.